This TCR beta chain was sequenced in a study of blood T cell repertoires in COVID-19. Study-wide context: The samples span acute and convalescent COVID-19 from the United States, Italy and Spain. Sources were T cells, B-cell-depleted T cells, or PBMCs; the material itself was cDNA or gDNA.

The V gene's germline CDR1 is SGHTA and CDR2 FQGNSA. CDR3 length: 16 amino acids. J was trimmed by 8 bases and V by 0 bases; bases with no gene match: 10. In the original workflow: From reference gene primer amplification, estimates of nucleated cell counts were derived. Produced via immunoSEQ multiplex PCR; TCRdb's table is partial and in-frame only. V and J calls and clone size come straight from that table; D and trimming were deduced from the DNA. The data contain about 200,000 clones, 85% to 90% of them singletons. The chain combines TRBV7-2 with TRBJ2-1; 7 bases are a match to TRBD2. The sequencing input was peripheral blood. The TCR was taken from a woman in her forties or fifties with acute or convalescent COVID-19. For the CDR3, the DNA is TGTGCCAGCAGCTTAGCTTACGACGAGCGGGGTGATGAGCAGTTCTTC. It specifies CASSLAYDERGDEQFF.